The present TCR beta chain was sequenced within a study of blood T cell repertoires in COVID-19. Study as a whole: T cells, B-cell-depleted T cells, or PBMCs provided the cDNA or gDNA that served as material.

The data were produced by immunoSEQ multiplex PCR, yet TCRdb's version contains in-frame clones alone and is incomplete. Here the sample spans 230,000 or so clones, about 86% being singletons. This clone was counted only a few times. The receptor was isolated from a man aged 50 or older with active or convalescent COVID-19. The specimen sequenced was peripheral blood.

CDR3 sequence (DNA): TGTGCCAGCAGTGAAGGGGAGAACAGGGCCTACGAGCAGTACTTC. It is translated as CASSEGENRAYEQYF. The gene calls are TRBV6-1 and TRBJ2-7; tentative D call: TRBD1 (6 bases). Germline CDR1 MNHNS, CDR2 SASEGT. Trimming stripped 1 base from V and 2 bases from J, with 12 bases between. The CDR3 is 15 amino acids.